This T cell receptor beta chain was obtained from a study of radiation and T cells in renal cell carcinoma (dated by TCRdb to about 2020). For the study in its entirety: The samples were obtained from a clinical trial, where primary renal cell carcinomas were treated with 15 Gy stereotactic body radiation therapy and then removed by nephrectomy 4 weeks afterward. A total of around 50 samples underwent TCR beta sequencing, made up of some 26 tumors and roughly 27 peripheral blood samples. A total of 4,016,671 unique CDR3 nucleotide sequences, encoding 2,500,000 or so unique CDR3 amino acid sequences, were found across all 50 or so samples. Beyond this particular receptor, the publication reports: Because the trial had a single-armed design, the trial could not examine how radiation dose or scheduling affected the TCR repertoire. An increase in top tumor clonotypes in blood was observed from baseline to 2 weeks post-radiation, followed by contraction by 4 weeks, which was taken to suggest transient expansion of tumor-resident clones. Changes in the blood repertoire were not tracked past 4 weeks after treatment. Because pretreatment tumor biopsies were not available, the baseline intratumoral presence of clonotypes could not be determined.

Reading the label with the study, this specimen's time point is: baseline pretreatment blood. The treatment or condition label here, explained by the study, means: 15 Gy SBRT to primary tumor, nephrectomy 4 weeks later. Serial peripheral blood from radiation-treated patients was sampled at baseline, 2 weeks and 4 weeks after SBRT to track tumor-enriched clonotypes. Renal cell carcinoma with clear cell pathology was present in all patients. Genomic DNA for TCR sequencing was prepared using the QIAamp DNA Blood Mini Kit (Qiagen). Only samples passing all quality control checks were included in the analyses. Following the manufacturer's recommendations, the immunoSEQ kit was used to generate TCR beta libraries from genomic DNA. To prepare libraries, a first multiplex PCR with proprietary primers was run, followed by a second PCR that added unique barcodes, and a bead cleanup was done after each round. Each sample batch included a kit-provided positive control reaction and a negative control reaction. The final libraries were assessed on an Agilent 4200 TapeStation D1000 ScreenTape, pooled by volume, and quantified by qPCR. Sequencing was performed on an Illumina NextSeq500 with a MidOutput 150-cycle cartridge, and 156 Read1 and 15 Index1 cycles were run with kit custom primers. The pooled library was loaded at 0.9 to 1 pM with a roughly 22% PhiX control spike-in. The authors processed their data as follows. Vendor-processed data were analyzed in R, and a clonotype was defined as all T cells sharing the same CDR3 nucleotide sequence. For clone abundance analyses, frequencies were normalized to the 10,000 most abundant clones in each sample. Public T cell clones, averaging fewer than five per sample, were removed before analysis. Tumor-enriched and baseline blood-enriched clonotypes were defined by at least a 32-fold difference in abundance between compartments. Clonotypes expanded or contracted between blood time points were identified with a beta-binomial differential abundance model. Tumor-blood repertoire similarity was measured with the Baroni-Urbani and Buser coefficient, and groups were compared using two-tailed Wilcoxon tests in R. The clones in this table, taken by TCRdb from immuneACCESS, are in-frame only. Not every clone is retained; where verified, under half of the shortfall comes from an unresolved V gene, and the cause of the rest is unknown. V and J calls and clone size follow that table, whereas D and trimming were derived from the DNA. This sample is represented by some 150,000 clones; around four fifths of them were singletons. Clones ranked in the top ten supply under 30% of the sample.

Turning to this clone: No antigen is known for it. The record has no base qualities; no much larger clone is one base away.

The junction shows trimming of 0 bases on V and 4 bases on J, and the gene matches do not reach 2 bases of it. Reading from cysteine to phenylalanine, the CDR3 counts 15 amino acids. The CDR3 DNA has 45 bases and is translated from base 1. CDR1 LGHNA and CDR2 YSLEER are derived from the germline V gene. The receptor was derived from a woman between 50 and 59 years old with renal cell carcinoma. The sequencing used blood, collected from a patient whose treatment included radiotherapy and nephrectomy. The chain was built from TRBV4-3 and TRBJ2-1, and 8 bases in between align with TRBD1. The DNA sequence is as follows: TGCGCCAGCAGCCAAGAGAGGGACAGGTACAATGAGCAGTTCTTC. Its coded protein is CASSQERDRYNEQFF.